This T cell receptor beta chain appears in the sequencing data of a study of T cell responses to AZD1222 COVID-19 vaccine. Study-wide findings and caveats: Unmutated variant regions reportedly attract nearly half of all spike-specific TCRs. Repertoires were obtained only post-peak T cell response. Clonal diversity may have been underestimated, and the donors were mostly white British, with more females than males.

Second doses were pooled across both intervals (about 4 or about 12 weeks). V dropped 6 bases and J dropped 3 bases, with 9 bases sitting between them. The length of the CDR3 is 13 residues. The germline V gene encodes CDR1 KGHSH and CDR2 LQKENI. Repertoires were generated with immunoSEQ multiplex PCR, while TCRdb's copy carries only in-frame clones and drops some. The sample lists 70,000 to 95,000 clones, about 89% seen once, with 5% in the top ten. To note about this clone: Its antigen is unknown.

Material: peripheral blood, obtained 28 days after the second AZD1222 dose. This clonotype was sampled from an adult who received the AZD1222 COVID-19 vaccine. This chain links TRBV18 with TRBJ1-3; unclear D gene. The CDR3 DNA follows: TGTGCCAGCTCCCCCGACGGTGGAAACACCATATATTTT. Protein: CASSPDGGNTIYF. Looking up the rest from reference TRBV18 and TRBJ1-3 gives the full variable domain: NAGVMQNPRHLVRRRGQEARLRCSPMKGHSHVYWYRQLPEEGLKFMVYLQKENIIDESGMPKERFSAEFPKEGPSILRIQQVVRGDSAAYFCASSPDGGNTIYFGEGSWLTVV.